This TCR beta chain is drawn from a study of HIV-infected patients and healthy controls (dated by TCRdb to the mid-2010s). Notes on the research overall: CD4 counts were modestly but significantly increased in about 90% of the 16 patients after three months of therapy, but they remained below normal ranges. CD8 counts did not change consistently during early therapy, while the CD4:CD8 ratio increased slightly. Viral load became undetectable in about 65% of the 16 patients by the second bleed and in all patients after a further year of therapy. Patients exhibited no overall T-cell lymphocytopenia, and total CDR3 counts per chain were not significantly different from those of controls. The study tested whether deep TCR repertoire sequencing of HIV patients' small blood samples could capture immune perturbation and reconstitution.

V loses 1 base, J loses 2 bases, and the germline ends lie 6 bases apart. The germline V gene provides CDR1 SGHTA and CDR2 FQGNSA. The CDR3 measures 14 amino acids from cysteine to phenylalanine. The DNA shown is the 42-base CDR3, in frame from base 1. Study-wide findings and limitations: Processing included only sixteen HIV-infected individuals, and this was regarded by the authors as a major limit on how widely the findings apply. Significantly different mean usage between HIV-infected patients and controls was observed for eight alpha and eight beta V genes. More CDR3s were shared between individuals among healthy controls than among HIV+ patients, as measured by Jaccard index and by the count of highly shared sequences. Compared with untreated HIV+ repertoires, healthy control repertoires had roughly threefold more distinct CDR3s and a higher Shannon diversity. During therapy, a significant decrease in frequency was seen for HIV-associated CDR3s, whereas no significant change was found for CMV-associated CDR3s, although most of them became more frequent. In the samples, alpha-beta chain pairing was left undetermined. Oligoclonality may be reflected in the significantly higher mean Gini indices of HIV-infected repertoires compared with controls. The apparent post-therapy recovery of the Gini index in HIV-infected patients was not reproduced in size-matched repertoire data. HLA typing of donors was not performed in the study. Unequal numbers of distinct sequences between patients and controls complicated comparisons, and size-matching overweighted rare events from HIV-infected data. Sequencing depth was restricted by the use of whole blood, which also prevented the dynamics of distinct T-cell subpopulations from being separated. Slight age and sex profile differences between the study cohorts did not explain the observed diversity differences. Alpha-chain CDR3s from MAIT cells appeared at high frequency in healthy controls but were severely depleted in HIV+ repertoires. Treated samples represented only three to four months of therapy, a duration arguably insufficient for detecting immune reconstitution in view of low adult thymic output.

Reverse transcription of approximately 460 ng RNA was performed with SuperScript III using primers directed against the alpha and beta constant regions. Separate alpha and beta chain libraries were generated by chain-specific third strand synthesis with multiplexing indices. In the protocol, all rearrangements within a chain were amplified with a single primer pair so that primer bias was avoided, and molecular barcodes were added to each cDNA molecule. Purified cDNA was ligated with T4 RNA Ligase 1 onto a 5' RACE adapter bearing a random hexamer and the SP2 sequencing primer site. The authors primed second strand synthesis from the SP2 site with Phusion polymerase and used slow temperature ramps to favor optimal annealing. Joined together, two random hexamer sequences that had both been added before amplification formed the 12-nucleotide barcode of each molecule. An amplification PCR of approximately 25 cycles with P5s and P7 primers came after a short first PCR that had added P5 and P7 adapter elements plus a second index. The libraries went through 25 to 35 PCR cycles in total, were quantified on a Qubit, were sized on a Bioanalyzer, and were diluted to roughly 4 nM. Sequencing of the normalized libraries was done on an Illumina MiSeq using 2 x 250 paired-end kits. Reverse transcription reactions were cleaned up on MinElute columns and eluted into approximately 10 ul Tris-Cl. A 1:1 ratio of AMPure XP beads was used to clean the adapter ligations after they had run for approximately 20 hours at 16 degrees C. Under the source paper's analysis protocol: A modified Decombinator that output V, J, insert and barcode information was used to process the demultiplexed FASTQ files. Sequences that shared a barcode but differed from the dominant sequence were treated as errors and discarded, and barcodes were clustered at Levenshtein distance 3 and counted to estimate the original cDNA molecules. Downstream analyses used R packages ineq, vegan, igraph and RCytoscape, with IMGT nomenclature and CDR3 definitions. V gene usage was calculated across distinct sequences, with every TCR tallied a single time to avoid skew from clonal expansion. Unique CDR3 amino acid sequences within a donor were connected in similarity networks whenever two sequences differed by a single Levenshtein edit. Published HIV-specific CDR3s (just under 95 alpha, approximately 660 beta) and CMV-specific CDR3s (under 14 alpha, 253 beta) were assembled and queried against the repertoires. Lower sequence numbers were not the cause of the decreased diversity in patients, as random subsampling to size-matched repertoires showed. TCRdb handled the public reads itself, with Q25 trimming in fastp and clone calling in MiXCR, and kept productive beta chains. Rows merge per CDR3 protein into single entries with the most common DNA and genes. What appears here as the V and J calls and clone size reflects TCRdb's work, not the paper's. This sample has thousands of distinct CDR3 sequences in its table, and 8.7% of those were observed once. The ten largest clones represent 20% to 25% of the sample.

The study collected follow-up blood from HIV-infected patients roughly three months, about 14 weeks, after antiretroviral therapy began. Whole blood was used without fractionating the cells, so the repertoire represented all peripheral T cells without sorting. A roughly 2.7 ml sample of peripheral blood was drawn into Tempus tubes for RNA extraction. Enrollment excluded patients who had febrile or AIDS-related illness, tumors, hepatitis B or C coinfection, immunomodulatory therapy, recent vaccination or treatment interruptions. Residual genomic DNA was removed with the TURBO-DNase kit and globin mRNA was depleted with GLOBINclear. Ten or more counts support this clonotype. Its binding antigen is unknown. No quality values exist for individual bases; no much larger clone is one base distant.

Sequenced material: blood, taken during antiretroviral therapy. Recombination joined TRBV7-2 with TRBJ1-3; possibly the D gene is TRBD1, per 6 matching bases. The TCR originated in an adult with HIV infection. The DNA sequence is TGTGCCAGCAGCTTAGGGACAGCTGGAAACACCATATATTTT. Protein translation: CASSLGTAGNTIYF. Joined to the reference TRBV7-2 and TRBJ1-3 proteins, this CDR3 gives the full variable domain: GAGVSQSPSNKVTEKGKDVELRCDPISGHTALYWYRQSLGQGLEFLIYFQGNSAPDKSGLPSDRFSAERTGGSVSTLTIQRTQQEDSAVYLCASSLGTAGNTIYFGEGSWLTVV.